This TCR beta chain derives from a study of blood T cell repertoires in COVID-19. For the study at large: Whether acute or convalescent, the COVID-19 samples came from the United States, Italy and Spain. T cells, B-cell-depleted T cells, or PBMCs supplied cDNA or gDNA.

Authors' data handling: How many nucleated cells were present was estimated from reference gene primer amplification. Here immunoSEQ multiplex PCR was the method, and the copy in TCRdb shows in-frame clones only, minus some. That table supplies the V and J calls and clone size; D and trimming were determined from the DNA. The profile shows about 360,000 clones, 85% to 90% of them singletons. In its sample, this clone was seen once. The receptor comes from a human donor in a cohort sampled during active COVID-19. The sample comprised peripheral blood.

CDR3 region: CAWSPAGLHGYTF. The CDR3 region has the DNA TGTGCCTGGAGTCCCGCCGGTCTTCATGGCTACACCTTC. The rearrangement uses TRBV30 and TRBJ1-2; D is undetermined. The CDR3 loop spans 13 amino acids. V dropped 2 bases and J dropped 6 bases, with 13 bases sitting between them. Germline V lookup: CDR1 GTSNPN, CDR2 SVGIG (reference sequence).